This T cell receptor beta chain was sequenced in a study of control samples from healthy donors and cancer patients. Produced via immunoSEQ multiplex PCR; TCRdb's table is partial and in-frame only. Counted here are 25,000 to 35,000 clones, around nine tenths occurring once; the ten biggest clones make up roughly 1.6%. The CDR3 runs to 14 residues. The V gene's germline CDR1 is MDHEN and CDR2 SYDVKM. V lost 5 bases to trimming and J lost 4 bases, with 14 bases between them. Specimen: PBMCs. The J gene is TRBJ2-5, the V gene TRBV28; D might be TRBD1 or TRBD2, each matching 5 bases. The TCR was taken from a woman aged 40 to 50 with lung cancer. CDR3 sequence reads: CASSPRGAPETQYF. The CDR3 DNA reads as TGTGCCAGCAGTCCTAGGGGAGCGCCAGAGACCCAGTACTTC.